This T cell receptor beta chain came from a study of vaccination effects on CD4 cells after COVID-19. Study-level results: From healthy vaccinees, only 1 of 255 vaccine-induced clones also reacted to common cold coronaviruses.

On this clone: Its antigen is as yet unknown.

Assay used: immunoSEQ multiplex PCR; TCRdb lists only in-frame clones, some missing. This sample has 25,000 to 30,000 clones, with 75% to 85% found just once. Expansion of antigen-specific CD4+ T cells with viral peptide pools was carried out by the ViraFEST assay before sequencing. Between days 9 and 11 of culture, CD4+ T cells were separated out. Previously uninfected by SARS-CoV-2, the vaccine recipients also showed negative nucleocapsid antibodies. Every well got over 1.5 million PBMC, which were grown with about 10 IU/ml IL-2 and 10 ug/ml peptides. Fresh IL-2-containing medium replaced half the medium on days 3 and 7. V was cut by 0 bases and J by 1 base, with 7 bases left in between. Germline CDR1 reads MNHEY; CDR2 reads SVGAGI. The CDR3 is 14 residues long.

The sequence was collected from a human donor who received a COVID-19 vaccine. This chain joins TRBV6-5 and TRBJ2-7; perhaps TRBD2 as D (6 bases). The sequencing used CD4+ T cells from PBMCs cultured with SARS-CoV-2 spike peptides, collected before COVID-19 vaccination. The CDR3 region is CASSYSGGSYEQYF. As DNA, the CDR3 is TGTGCCAGCAGTTACTCTGGGGGGTCCTACGAGCAGTACTTC.